This T cell receptor beta chain was found in a study of shared clonotypes between healthy human individuals. Method: immunoSEQ multiplex PCR; TCRdb's copy keeps in-frame clones and lacks some. Counted here are some 580,000 clones, roughly 98% occurring once; the ten biggest clones make up 0.3% to 0.35%. The CDR3 spans 13 residues. Germline-derived CDR1 and CDR2 are LNHNV and YYDKDF (reference sequence). The V and J ends lost 5 bases and 8 bases, in that order; junction bases with no gene match: 2. CD45RO-negative CD8 cells positively selected for CCR7 made up the naive population, which excluded terminally differentiated effector memory CD45RA+ cells.

The source is a man in his thirties or forties in good health. The chain has TRBV15 and TRBJ2-2; 10 bases line up with TRBD2. Sequenced material: naive CD8+ T cells sorted from blood. The CDR3 sequence: CATSRGLAGELFF. DNA of the CDR3: TGTGCCACCAGCCGGGGACTAGCGGGGGAGCTGTTTTTT. The full variable domain, completed using reference TRBV15 and TRBJ2-2, is DAMVIQNPRYQVTQFGKPVTLSCSQTLNHNVMYWYQQKSSQAPKLLFHYYDKDFNNEADTPDNFQSRRPNTSFCFLDIRSPGLGDTAMYLCATSRGLAGELFFGEGSRLTVL.